The 7 T cell receptor beta chains below come from one sample, sequenced in a study of blood T cell repertoires in COVID-19 (dated by TCRdb to the early 2020s). Libraries were built with the immunoSEQ multiplex PCR assay. In its TCRdb copy, this immuneACCESS table keeps in-frame sequences only and misses some clones. Where compared with another copy, unresolved V genes explain less than half of these, and the others have no known cause. The sample records nearly 110,000 clones, 84% of which are singletons. The ten largest clonotypes hold more than 4% of the sample. Sequencing input: peripheral blood. The origin of the receptors is a human donor in a cohort sampled during active COVID-19.

This clone was seen at least ten times. The chain couples TRBV5-1 to TRBJ1-3, with 9 nucleotides matching TRBD1. The CDR3 has 16 residues. The ends lost 3 bases at V and 1 base at J; junction bases unmatched: 5. Germline CDR1 is SGHRS and CDR2 is YFSETQ. The CDR3 nucleotides read TGCGCCAGCAGCTCAACGGGACAGGGATCTGGAAACACCATATATTTT. The encoded protein is CASSSTGQGSGNTIYF.

This chain uses TRBV27 with TRBJ1-6, with D unclear. This CDR3 has 16 residues. Trimming took 6 bases from V and 3 from J, leaving 15 bases between them. Germline V CDR1 and CDR2: MNHEY, SMNVEV (reference sequence). The CDR3: CASRPSSGDYNSPLHF. As DNA, the CDR3 is TGTGCCAGCAGGCCATCCTCGGGAGACTATAATTCACCCCTCCACTTT.

The rearrangement uses TRBV11-2 and TRBJ2-7; D is possibly TRBD1 (5 bases). With 0 bases removed from V and 2 bases from J, the gap between germline ends came to 8 bases. Germline values: CDR1 SGHAT, CDR2 FQNNGV. This CDR3 is built from 14 residues. CDR3 nucleotides: TGTGCCAGCAGCTTAGACAGGGCAACCTACGAGCAGTACGTC. This codes for CASSLDRATYEQYV.

This clone was detected only once. The V gene is TRBV6-2 or TRBV6-3, the J gene TRBJ2-7, with TRBD1 matching 8 bases. Trimming cost V 4 bases and J 0 bases; bases outside gene matches: 8. This CDR3 has 16 amino acids. Germline V gene data show CDR1 as MNHEY and CDR2 as SVGEGT. The CDR3 reads CASSSGGQASSYEQYF. CDR3 coding DNA: TGTGCCAGCAGTTCAGGGGGACAGGCGAGCTCCTACGAGCAGTACTTC.

The chain is built from TRBV5-6 and TRBJ2-7; possible D gene TRBD2, 6 bases. Germline V gives CDR1 SGHDT, CDR2 YYEEEE. The CDR3 is 14 amino acids. V gave up 2 bases and J gave up 0 bases, with 9 bases separating them. In nucleotides, the CDR3 is TGTGCCAGCAGCTTACCGACTAGCTCCTACGAGCAGTACGTC. Its translation is CASSLPTSSYEQYV.

The chain carries TRBV7-9 and TRBJ1-2, with 8 positions matching TRBD1. CDR3 length equals 16 residues. The trim removed 2 bases at V and 6 bases at J, leaving 11 bases unmatched. The germline gives CDR1 SEHNR, CDR2 FQNEAQ (reference sequence). The CDR3 DNA reads TGTGCCAGCAGCTTAAACGGACAGGGCTATGGTGATGGCTACACCTTC. Residues: CASSLNGQGYGDGYTF.

J is TRBJ2-1 and V is TRBV19; 8 bases agree with TRBD2. Germline trimming cut 6 bases from V and 8 bases from J; bases unmatched to any gene: 6. Per the germline V gene, CDR1 is LNHDA and CDR2 is SQIVND (reference sequence). This CDR3 contains 13 residues. The CDR3: CASSPGGPYEQFF. The CDR3 DNA reads as TGTGCCAGTAGCCCGGGAGGGCCGTATGAGCAGTTCTTC.